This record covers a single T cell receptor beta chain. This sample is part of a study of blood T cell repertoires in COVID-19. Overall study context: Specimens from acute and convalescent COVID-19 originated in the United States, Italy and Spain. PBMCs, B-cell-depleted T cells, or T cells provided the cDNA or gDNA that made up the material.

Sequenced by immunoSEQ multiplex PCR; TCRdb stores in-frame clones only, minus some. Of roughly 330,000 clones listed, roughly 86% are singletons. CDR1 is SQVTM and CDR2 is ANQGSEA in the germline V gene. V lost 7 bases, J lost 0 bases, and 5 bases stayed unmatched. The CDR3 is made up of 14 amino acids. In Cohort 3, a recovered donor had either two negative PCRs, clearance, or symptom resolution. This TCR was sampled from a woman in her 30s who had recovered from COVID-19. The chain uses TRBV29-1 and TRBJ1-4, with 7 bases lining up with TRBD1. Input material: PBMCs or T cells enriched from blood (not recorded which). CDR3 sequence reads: CSAADRATNEKLFF. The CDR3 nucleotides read TGCAGCGCCGCCGACAGGGCAACTAATGAAAAACTGTTTTTT.